These 2 T cell receptor beta chains were sequenced from one sample in a study of cytomegalovirus exposure and HLA in healthy donors. Some clones are missing from TCRdb's copy, which holds only in-frame ones; the method was immunoSEQ multiplex PCR. The top ten clones hold about 2.7% of a sample with about 200,000 clones, just over 85% of them seen once. Specimen: PBMCs. The receptors here all came from a woman aged 18-30 years in good health and CMV-seronegative.

V gene TRBV29-1 combines with J gene TRBJ2-3; 7 nucleotides align to TRBD2. The CDR3 has 15 amino acids. Germline trimming cut 7 bases from V and 0 bases from J; bases unmatched to any gene: 10. Germline CDR1 and CDR2: SQVTM and ANQGSEA. CDR3 sequence (DNA): TGCAGCGCGACTCCTAGCGGCACTAGCACAGATACGCAGTATTTT. The encoded protein is CSATPSGTSTDTQYF.

The chain is built from TRBV9 and TRBJ2-3; 7 bases are shared with TRBD2. This CDR3 has 14 amino acids. Germline-derived CDR1 and CDR2 are SGDLS and YYNGEE. Unmatched junction bases numbered 8, after V lost 4 bases and J lost 6 bases. The CDR3 DNA follows: TGTGCCAGCAGCCCAAGTAGCGGGCGGGATACGCAGTATTTT. It codes for CASSPSSGRDTQYF. Looking up the rest from reference TRBV9 and TRBJ2-3 gives the full variable domain: DSGVTQTPKHLITATGQRVTLRCSPRSGDLSVYWYQQSLDQGLQFLIQYYNGEERAKGNILERFSAQQFPDLHSELNLSSLELGDSALYFCASSPSSGRDTQYFGPGTRLTVL.